The 7 T cell receptor beta chains reported below all come from one sample, sequenced in a study of control samples from healthy donors and cancer patients. Repertoires were generated with immunoSEQ multiplex PCR, while TCRdb's copy carries only in-frame clones and drops some. The table has about 150,000 clones, around 96% seen once. Sequenced: blood. Receptors were obtained from a man aged 35-49 years in good health.

This clone was seen once. The chain is built from TRBV18 and TRBJ2-6, with D unclear. Per the germline V gene, CDR1 is KGHSH and CDR2 is LQKENI. The CDR3 is made up of 15 amino acids. The V end lost 0 bases, the J end lost 2 bases, and 5 bases lay between the germline ends. In DNA form, the CDR3 reads TGTGCCAGCTCACCACCGCAGGCTGGGGCCAACGTCCTGACTTTC. The encoded protein is CASSPPQAGANVLTF. Drawing the rest from reference TRBV18 and TRBJ2-6, the complete variable domain is NAGVMQNPRHLVRRRGQEARLRCSPMKGHSHVYWYRQLPEEGLKFMVYLQKENIIDESGMPKERFSAEFPKEGPSILRIQQVVRGDSAAYFCASSPPQAGANVLTFGAGSRLTVL.

This rearrangement joins TRBV3-1 (or the pseudogene TRBV3-2) to TRBJ1-4, with D possibly being TRBD1 (5 bases). The germline CDR1 and CDR2 sequences are LGHDT and YNNKEL (reference sequence). CDR3 length: 16 residues. Trimming shortened V by 4 bases and J by 4 bases, and 16 bases separated the two germline ends. CDR3 region: CASSPPFAGINEKLFF. CDR3 nucleotide sequence: TGTGCCAGCAGCCCACCCTTTGCAGGGATTAATGAAAAACTGTTTTTT.

The rearrangement links TRBV6-1 to TRBJ1-2, with 8 bases that match TRBD1. CDR1 MNHNS and CDR2 SASEGT come from the germline V gene. With V trimmed by 2 bases and J by 5 bases, 13 bases remained unmatched. The CDR3 is 17 amino acids. The CDR3, as DNA: TGTGCCAGCAGTGAAAAAGGGGGACAGGCCGGGAGGTATGGCTACACCTTC. Translated, it gives CASSEKGGQAGRYGYTF.

The chain is built from TRBV18 and TRBJ1-4; TRBD1 aligns across 7 bases. J gave up 8 bases and V 2 bases, and 8 bases lay outside the gene matches. The CDR3 has 15 residues. Germline V lookup: CDR1 KGHSH, CDR2 LQKENI. The CDR3 DNA follows: TGTGCCAGCTCACCAGGGAGACAGGGTCGCGAAAAACTGTTTTTT. Its translation: CASSPGRQGREKLFF.

The gene calls are TRBV4-1 and TRBJ2-1; no definite D call. Germline assignment: CDR1 MGHRA and CDR2 YSYEKL. This CDR3 contains 13 residues. V was clipped by 0 bases and J by 5 bases, with 5 bases between them. Here the CDR3 DNA reads TGCGCCAGCAGCCAAGATCGCCACAATGAGCAGTTCTTC. Protein product: CASSQDRHNEQFF.

This chain links TRBV5-8 with TRBJ2-1; TRBD1 is a possible D gene (6 bases). CDR3 size: 15 residues. Germline V CDR1 and CDR2: SGHTS, YDEGEE. V was trimmed by 6 bases and J by 0 bases, leaving 13 bases between them. CDR3 nucleotides: TGTGCCAGCACAGGGACACCGAGCTCCTACAATGAGCAGTTCTTC. It specifies CASTGTPSSYNEQFF. Based on the CDR3 plus reference TRBV5-8 and TRBJ2-1, the full variable domain is EAGVTQSPTHLIKTRGQQATLRCSPISGHTSVYWYQQALGLGLQFLLWYDEGEERNRGNFPPRFSGRQFPNYSSELNVNALELEDSALYLCASTGTPSSYNEQFFGPGTRLTVL.

The chain recombines TRBV5-4 with TRBJ2-3, with 7 bases identical to TRBD2. This CDR3 region has 15 residues. Per the germline V gene, CDR1 is SGHNT and CDR2 is YYREEE (reference sequence). V lost 3 bases to trimming and J lost 0 bases; unmatched junction nucleotides: 4. CDR3 sequence reads: CASSSQRGSTDTQYF. CDR3 DNA: TGTGCCAGCAGCTCCCAGCGGGGTAGCACAGATACGCAGTATTTT.